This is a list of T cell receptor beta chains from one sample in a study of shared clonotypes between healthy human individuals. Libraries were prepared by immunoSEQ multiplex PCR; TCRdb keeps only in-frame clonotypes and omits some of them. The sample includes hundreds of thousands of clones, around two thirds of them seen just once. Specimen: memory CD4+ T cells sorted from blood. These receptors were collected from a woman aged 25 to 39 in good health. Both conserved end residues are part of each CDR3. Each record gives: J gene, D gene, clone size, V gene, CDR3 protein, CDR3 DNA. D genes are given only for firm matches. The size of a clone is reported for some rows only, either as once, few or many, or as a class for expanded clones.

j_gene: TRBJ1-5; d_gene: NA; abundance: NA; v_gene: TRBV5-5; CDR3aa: CASSLRGAEPQHF; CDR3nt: TGTGCCAGCAGCTTGAGAGGCGCGGAGCCCCAGCATTTT
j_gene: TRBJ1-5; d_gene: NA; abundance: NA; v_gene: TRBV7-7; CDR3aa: CASSLGHNQPQHF; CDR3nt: TGTGCCAGCAGCTTGGGCCATAATCAGCCCCAGCATTTT
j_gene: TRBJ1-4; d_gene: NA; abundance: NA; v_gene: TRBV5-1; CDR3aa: CASTRSVGTNEKLFF; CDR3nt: TGCGCCAGCACCCGATCGGTCGGAACTAATGAAAAACTGTTTTTT
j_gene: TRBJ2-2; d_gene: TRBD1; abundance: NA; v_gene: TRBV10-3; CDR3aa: CAISVQGGTGELFF; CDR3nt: TGTGCCATCAGTGTACAGGGGGGCACCGGGGAGCTGTTTTTT
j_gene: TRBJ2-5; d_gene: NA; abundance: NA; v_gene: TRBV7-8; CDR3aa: CASSTGLGETQYF; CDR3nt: TGTGCCAGCAGTACCGGACTGGGAGAGACCCAGTACTTC
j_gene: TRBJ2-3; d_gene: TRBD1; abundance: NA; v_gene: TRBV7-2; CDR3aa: CASSRQDRLRFSTDTQYF; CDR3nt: TGTGCCAGCAGCCGCCAGGACAGGCTACGATTTAGCACAGATACGCAGTATTTT
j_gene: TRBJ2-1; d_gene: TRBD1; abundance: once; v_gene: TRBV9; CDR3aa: CASSIRTGGSYNEQFF; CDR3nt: TGTGCCAGCAGCATCCGGACAGGGGGCTCCTACAATGAGCAGTTCTTC
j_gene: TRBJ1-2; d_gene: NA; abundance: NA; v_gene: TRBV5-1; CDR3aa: CASSLTGQNGAYGYTF; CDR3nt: TGCGCCAGCAGCTTGACGGGGCAAAATGGAGCGTATGGCTACACCTTC
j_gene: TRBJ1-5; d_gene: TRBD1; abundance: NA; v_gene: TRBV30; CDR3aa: CAWSPGQGAHQPQHF; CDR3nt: TGTGCCTGGAGTCCCGGACAGGGGGCCCATCAGCCCCAGCATTTT
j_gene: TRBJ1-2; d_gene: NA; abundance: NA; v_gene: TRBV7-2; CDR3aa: CASSLQGSNYGYTF; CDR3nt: TGTGCCAGCAGCTTACAGGGCTCAAACTATGGCTACACCTTC
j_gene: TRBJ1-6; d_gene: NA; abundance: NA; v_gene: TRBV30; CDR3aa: CAWSVSGRANSPLHF; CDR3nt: TGTGCCTGGTCAGTTTCGGGCAGGGCTAATTCACCCCTCCACTTT
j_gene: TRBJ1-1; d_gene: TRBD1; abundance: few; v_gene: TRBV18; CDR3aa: CASSATTGVGTEAFF; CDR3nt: TGTGCCAGCTCAGCAACAACAGGGGTGGGCACTGAAGCTTTCTTT
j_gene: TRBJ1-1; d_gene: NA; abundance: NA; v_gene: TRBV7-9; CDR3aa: CASSLSGDTEAFF; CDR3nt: TGTGCCAGCAGCTTATCTGGGGACACTGAAGCTTTCTTT
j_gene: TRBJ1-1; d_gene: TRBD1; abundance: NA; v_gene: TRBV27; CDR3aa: CASSKRTGGNTEAFF; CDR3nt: TGTGCCAGCAGTAAACGGACAGGGGGTAACACTGAAGCTTTCTTT
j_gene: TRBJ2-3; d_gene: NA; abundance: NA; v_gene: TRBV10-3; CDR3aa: CAISEPGSTDTQYF; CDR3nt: TGTGCCATCAGTGAGCCAGGGAGCACAGATACGCAGTATTTT
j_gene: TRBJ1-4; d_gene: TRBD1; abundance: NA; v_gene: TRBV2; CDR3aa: CASKATGVPNEKLFF; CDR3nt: TGTGCCAGCAAGGCGACAGGGGTGCCGAATGAAAAACTGTTTTTT
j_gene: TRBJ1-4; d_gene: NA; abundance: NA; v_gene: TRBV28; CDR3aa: CASRAARGTNEKLFF; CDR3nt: TGTGCCAGCAGGGCCGCGAGGGGAACTAATGAAAAACTGTTTTTT
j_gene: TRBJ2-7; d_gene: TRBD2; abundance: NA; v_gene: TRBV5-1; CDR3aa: CASRDQREGLYEQYF; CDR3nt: TGCGCCAGCAGAGACCAGCGGGAGGGCCTGTACGAGCAGTACTTC
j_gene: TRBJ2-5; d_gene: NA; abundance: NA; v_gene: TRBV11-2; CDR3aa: CASSTLMETQYF; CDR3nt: TGTGCCAGCAGTACATTGATGGAGACCCAGTACTTC
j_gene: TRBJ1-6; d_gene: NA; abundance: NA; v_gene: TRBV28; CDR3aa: CASSLIVDSPLHF; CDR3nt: TGTGCCAGCAGTTTAATAGTTGATTCACCCCTCCACTTT
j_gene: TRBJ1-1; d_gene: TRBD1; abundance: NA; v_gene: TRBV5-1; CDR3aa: CASSLVTGGYTEAFF; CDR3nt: TGCGCCAGCAGCTTGGTGACAGGGGGGTACACTGAAGCTTTCTTT
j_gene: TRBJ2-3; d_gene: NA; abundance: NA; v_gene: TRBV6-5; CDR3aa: CASSYSGKRTDTQYF; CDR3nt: TGTGCCAGCAGTTACTCTGGGAAACGCACAGATACGCAGTATTTT
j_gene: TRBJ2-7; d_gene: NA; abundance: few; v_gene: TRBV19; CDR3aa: CASSIMAGSSYEQYF; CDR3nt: TGTGCCAGTAGTATTATGGCCGGCAGCTCCTACGAGCAGTACTTC
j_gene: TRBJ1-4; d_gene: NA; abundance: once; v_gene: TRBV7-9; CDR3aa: CASSLGSSNEKLFF; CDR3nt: TGTGCCAGCAGCCTGGGATCTTCTAATGAAAAACTGTTTTTT
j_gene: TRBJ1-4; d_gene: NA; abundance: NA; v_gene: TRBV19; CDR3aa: CASLGRGNEKLFF; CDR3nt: TGTGCCAGTCTCGGCCGGGGTAATGAAAAACTGTTTTTT
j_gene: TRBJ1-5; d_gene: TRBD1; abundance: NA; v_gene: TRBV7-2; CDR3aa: CASSRGQGNQPQHF; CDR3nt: TGTGCCAGCAGCAGGGGACAGGGTAACCAGCCCCAGCATTTT
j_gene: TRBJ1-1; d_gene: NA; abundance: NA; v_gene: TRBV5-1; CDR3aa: CASSLTGLTEAFF; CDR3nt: TGCGCCAGCAGCTTGACAGGGCTCACTGAAGCTTTCTTT
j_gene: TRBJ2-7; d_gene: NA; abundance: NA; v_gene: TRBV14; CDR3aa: CASSQEFGNYEQYF; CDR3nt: TGTGCCAGCAGCCAAGAGTTCGGCAACTACGAGCAGTACTTC